The clone carrying this T cell receptor (beta chain) was seen repeatedly, ten times or more. Its antigen remains unknown. HTBI primers from iRepertoire and Arm-PCR of CDR3 regions yielded the TCR beta libraries. One entry per CDR3 protein, called by TCRdb with MiXCR from the multiplex PCR reads. The table has about 540,000 distinct CDR3 sequences, about 13% seen once; the top ten hold roughly a tenth. Germline V gene lookup returns CDR1 SQVTM and CDR2 ANQGSEA. With 4 bases removed from V and 4 bases from J, the gap between germline ends came to 7 bases. The CDR3 loop spans 11 amino acids. Documented time point: newly diagnosed GD, antithyroid drugs for less than 3 months. Extracted RNA from PBMCs served as the source of the TCR library. This record belongs to a study of regulatory T cells in long-lasting Graves disease. Points from the study as a whole: Newly diagnosed Graves' patients had higher TCR diversity than persistent ones.

The same data also contributed to another study, on T cells in Graves' hyperthyroidism and ophthalmopathy. From that study: Patients aged 18 to 65 had newly diagnosed hyperthyroidism that had lasted under 2 months.

Here the sequenced sample was peripheral blood mononuclear cells (PBMCs), taken at new diagnosis, from a patient treated with antithyroid drugs. The V call is TRBV29-1, the J call TRBJ1-2; D unclear. This receptor was identified in a man under 40 with Graves disease. The CDR3 spells CSVAGSYGYTF. The DNA for the CDR3 is TGCAGCGTTGCCGGTAGCTATGGCTACACCTTC.